These 27 T cell receptor beta chains came from one sample sequenced in a study of response to subunit inactivated influenza vaccine. TCRdb re-called the RT-PCR reads through MiXCR, storing one row per CDR3 protein. Counted here are 300,000 to 350,000 distinct CDR3 sequences, approximately 21% occurring once; the ten biggest clones make up 9% to 12%. The source material was PBMCs from blood, sampled 21 months after vaccination. The receptors come from a man aged 45-69 years who received an inactivated influenza vaccine.

The sample holds a few counts of this clonotype. The chain has TRBV4-2 and TRBJ2-5, with D uncertain. Germline loops: CDR1 LGHNA, CDR2 YNFKEQ. This CDR3 is built from 15 residues. With 0 bases removed from V and 3 bases from J, the gap between germline ends came to 11 bases. CDR3 nucleotide sequence: TGTGCCAGCAGCCAAGAGGTTGTCGACGAAGAGACCCAGTACTTC. Amino acid sequence: CASSQEVVDEETQYF.

The sample holds many counts of this clonotype. This chain joins TRBV6-5 and TRBJ1-4; D perhaps matches TRBD1 (6 bases). The V end was cut by 2 bases, the J end by 3 bases, with 10 bases between. The CDR3 extends over 15 amino acids. The germline CDR1 and CDR2 sequences are MNHEY and SVGAGI. The DNA of the CDR3 is TGTGCCAGCAGTTACGGAGGGGGGCCTAATGAAAAACTGTTTTTT. It yields the protein CASSYGGGPNEKLFF.

A few counts support this clonotype. The CDR3 coding sequence is TGTGCCAGCTCCCTCGGGGAGGAGGTCAAAGCTTTCTTT. Translating gives CASSLGEEVKAFF. The V gene is TRBV18, the J gene TRBJ1-1; D gene unclear. The CDR3 has 13 residues. With 6 bases removed from V and 9 bases from J, the gap between germline ends came to 17 bases. Germline V gene sequence: CDR1 KGHSH, CDR2 LQKENI.

There are a few counts of this clonotype. The rearrangement uses TRBV7-9 and TRBJ1-2; 11 bases are shared with TRBD1. CDR1 and CDR2 from the germline V gene are SEHNR and FQNEAQ (reference sequence). The V and J ends lost 5 bases and 4 bases, in that order; junction bases with no gene match: 12. This CDR3 spans 17 amino acids. The CDR3 spells CASSHPGQGVVSYGYTF. The CDR3 region has the DNA TGTGCCAGCAGCCACCCGGGACAGGGGGTCGTAAGCTATGGCTACACCTTC.

This clonotype showed up just once. Since a much larger clone is just one base distant, this may be a read error. CDR3 in amino acids: CASSQEGGPWVGQPQHF. The CDR3 DNA sequence: TGCGCCAGCAGCCAAGAGGGGGGACCCTGGGTAGGTCAGCCCCAGCATTTT. The chain has TRBV4-1 and TRBJ1-5, with D tentatively TRBD1 (5 bases). The CDR3 is 17 residues long. Trimming left V 0 bases short and J 6 bases short, with 18 bases between. Germline CDR1 reads MGHRA; CDR2 reads YSYEKL.

This chain joins TRBV5-4 and TRBJ2-1, with D perhaps matching TRBD1 (5 bases). V lost 0 bases to trimming and J lost 7 bases, with 11 bases between them. The CDR3 runs 14 residues. Germline V gives CDR1 SGHNT, CDR2 YYREEE (reference sequence). In DNA form, the CDR3 reads TGTGCCAGCAGCTTGGGGTGGGGCGGAAATGAGCAGTTCTTC. Its protein product is CASSLGWGGNEQFF.

The chain recombines TRBV2 with TRBJ2-6; perhaps TRBD1 as D (6 bases). The V gene lost 4 bases and the J gene lost 4 bases, with 11 bases spanning the gap. The germline V gene has CDR1 SNHLY and CDR2 FYNNEI. CDR3 length: 15 residues. This CDR3 is CASSGDTRGANVLTF. The DNA for the CDR3 is TGTGCCAGCAGTGGGGACACACGGGGGGCCAACGTCCTGACTTTC.

This clonotype was counted between two and nine times. The V gene is TRBV20-1, the J gene TRBJ1-2; no clear D. The CDR3 extends over 13 amino acids. Looked up from germline, CDR1 is DFQATT and CDR2 is SNEGSKA (reference sequence). Trimming removed 1 base at V and 0 bases at J, with 6 bases between. DNA of the CDR3: TGCAGTGCTAGAGTGGATACTAACTATGGCTACACCTTC. It translates to CSARVDTNYGYTF.

This clonotype was observed a handful of times. The chain uses TRBV7-9 and TRBJ1-3; D is unclear. V lost 5 bases and J 0 bases, leaving 11 bases between the germline ends. The CDR3 length is 15 residues. Per germline, CDR1 SEHNR and CDR2 FQNEAQ (reference sequence). CDR3 amino acids: CASSTPRGSGNTIYF. Written as DNA, the CDR3 is TGTGCCAGCAGCACCCCGCGGGGCTCTGGAAACACCATATATTTT.

This rearrangement joins TRBV6-5 to TRBJ1-1; 9 nucleotides line up with TRBD1. This CDR3 has 14 residues. Germline CDR1 MNHEY, CDR2 SVGAGI. The ends lost 2 bases at V and 3 bases at J; junction bases unmatched: 1. In DNA, the CDR3 is TGTGCCAGCAGTTACGACAGGGGGGACACTGAAGCTTTCTTT. It encodes CASSYDRGDTEAFF.

This clonotype was observed once. The rearrangement joins TRBV14 to TRBJ2-1; no clear D gene. CDR1 and CDR2 (germline): SGHDN, FVKESK. V was cut by 0 bases and J by 10 bases, with 10 bases left in between. CDR3 length equals 13 residues. CDR3 sequence reads: CASSQDLRSEQFF. Written as DNA, the CDR3 is TGTGCCAGCAGCCAAGATCTGAGATCAGAGCAGTTCTTC.

This sequence joins TRBV6-4 and TRBJ2-3; TRBD2 agrees at 8 bases. V gave up 6 bases and J gave up 2 bases; unmatched junction bases: 7. CDR3 length equals 15 residues. CDR1 is MRHNA and CDR2 is SNTAGT in the germline V gene. The CDR3 is CASSPLAGLTDTQYF. In DNA form, the CDR3 reads TGTGCCAGCAGCCCTTTAGCGGGGCTCACAGATACGCAGTATTTT.

The chain joins TRBV15 to TRBJ2-1; TRBD2 aligns across 8 bases. The J segment lost 4 bases and the V segment lost 5 bases, leaving 10 bases of the junction unmatched. Looked up from germline, CDR1 is LNHNV and CDR2 is YYDKDF (reference sequence). The CDR3 runs 16 residues. CDR3 protein: CATSVGGGTLYNEQFF. CDR3 bases: TGTGCCACCAGCGTGGGCGGGGGGACGCTTTACAATGAGCAGTTCTTC.

This chain joins TRBV7-9 and TRBJ2-7, with 10 bases matching TRBD2. The V gene's germline CDR1 is SEHNR and CDR2 FQNEAQ (reference sequence). This CDR3 is 17 amino acids long. V was pared by 0 bases and J by 2 bases, with 7 bases of the junction left unmatched. DNA for the CDR3: TGTGCCAGCAGCTTAGCAAGCGGGGGGGATTCAACCTACGAGCAGTACTTC. As protein: CASSLASGGDSTYEQYF. The full variable domain, its missing parts supplied by reference TRBV7-9 and TRBJ2-7, is DTGVSQNPRHKITKRGQNVTFRCDPISEHNRLYWYRQTLGQGPEFLTYFQNEAQLEKSRLLSDRFSAERPKGSFSTLEIQRTEQGDSAMYLCASSLASGGDSTYEQYFGPGTRLTVT.

This sequence joins TRBV3-1 and TRBJ1-1; 8 nucleotides line up with TRBD1. Trimming cost V 4 bases and J 0 bases; bases outside gene matches: 4. Germline V gene sequence: CDR1 LGHDT, CDR2 YNNKEL (reference sequence). This CDR3 contains 15 residues. CDR3 region: CASSRLGQVNTEAFF. CDR3 in DNA: TGTGCCAGCAGCCGCCTGGGACAGGTGAACACTGAAGCTTTCTTT.

This sequence joins TRBV28 and TRBJ2-1, with 15 nucleotides matching TRBD2. CDR3 length equals 15 residues. V shed 4 bases and J 7 bases; nucleotides not matched to a gene: 2. Germline lookup yields CDR1 MDHEN and CDR2 SYDVKM. Written as DNA, the CDR3 is TGTGCCAGCAGTTCCGGACTAGCGGGGGGGAATGAGCAGTTCTTC. Its translation: CASSSGLAGGNEQFF.

This clonotype was seen a few times. The chain uses TRBV5-1 and TRBJ2-1; TRBD2 agrees at 7 bases. The CDR3 has 16 amino acids. Germline V gene data show CDR1 as SGHRS and CDR2 as YFSETQ. J was trimmed by 5 bases and V by 0 bases; bases with no gene match: 8. The CDR3 spells CASSLAAGDLNNEQFF. As DNA, the CDR3 is TGCGCCAGCAGCTTGGCGGCGGGAGACCTGAACAATGAGCAGTTCTTC.

This clonotype was recorded a few times. V gene TRBV5-1 combines with J gene TRBJ1-6; D uncertain. The CDR3 is 15 residues long. Germline CDR1 is SGHRS and CDR2 is YFSETQ. Trimming removed 0 bases at V and 2 bases at J, with 6 bases between. CDR3 sequence reads: CASSLGSPYNSPLHF. The CDR3 nucleotides read TGCGCCAGCAGCTTGGGTAGCCCCTATAATTCACCCCTCCACTTT.

This clonotype came up many times. V is TRBV2 and J is TRBJ2-5; D uncertain. Germline CDR1 and CDR2: SNHLY and FYNNEI. The CDR3 loop spans 14 amino acids. The V and J ends lost 2 bases and 4 bases respectively, with 11 bases between them. CDR3 bases: TGTGCCAGCAGTGAATATTTGGGTGGAGAGACCCAGTACTTC. It yields the protein CASSEYLGGETQYF.

This clonotype came up many times. This chain uses TRBV6-5 with TRBJ1-2, with 7 bases lining up with TRBD1. The CDR3 length is 12 residues. Germline V gives CDR1 MNHEY, CDR2 SVGAGI. The J segment lost 4 bases and the V segment lost 8 bases, leaving 4 bases of the junction unmatched. The CDR3 nucleotides read TGTGCCAGCGGAGGGACAGCCTATGGCTACACCTTC. Translation: CASGGTAYGYTF.

This clonotype was picked up many times. The gene calls are TRBV15 and TRBJ2-3; the D gene is possibly TRBD2 (6 bases). This CDR3 is 16 amino acids long. CDR1 is LNHNV, CDR2 YYDKDF, per germline (reference sequence). V was cut by 0 bases and J by 7 bases, with 17 bases left in between. Here the CDR3 DNA reads TGTGCCACCAGCAGAGATAACCCCCAGGGAGGTTATACGCAGTATTTT. It codes for CATSRDNPQGGYTQYF.

The rearrangement links TRBV7-9 to TRBJ2-2, with 7 bases that match TRBD1. J gave up 1 base and V 4 bases, and 9 bases lay outside the gene matches. Germline values: CDR1 SEHNR, CDR2 FQNEAQ (reference sequence). The CDR3 has 17 amino acids. Here the CDR3 reads CASSSIRDRMNTGELFF. CDR3 sequence (DNA): TGTGCCAGCAGCTCAATACGGGACAGAATGAACACCGGGGAGCTGTTTTTT.

This clonotype was picked up a small number of times. The missing conserved phenylalanine or tryptophan at the end of this CDR3 makes a read error likely. V usage is TRBV5-1 and J usage is TRBJ2-5; D unresolved. Trimming cost V 3 bases and J 4 bases, with 10 bases left between them. From germline, CDR1 is SGHRS and CDR2 YFSETQ. The CDR3 runs 13 residues. The CDR3 loop reads CASSSGSAETQYS. The CDR3 DNA is TGCGCCAGCAGCTCCGGCAGCGCAGAGACCCAGTACTCC.

This clonotype has more than one count but fewer than ten. The chain uses TRBV5-1 and TRBJ2-5; 10 bases agree with TRBD2. The CDR3 contains 19 residues. Trimming at V came to 4 bases and at J to 5 bases, leaving 20 bases not matched to a gene. Germline V gene sequence: CDR1 SGHRS, CDR2 YFSETQ. The CDR3 loop is CASSVAEEGLAAGDETQYF. DNA for the CDR3: TGCGCCAGCAGCGTAGCCGAGGAAGGACTAGCGGCGGGGGATGAGACCCAGTACTTC.

This chain joins TRBV5-6 and TRBJ2-7, with D possibly called TRBD1 or TRBD2 (5 bases each). V gave up 4 bases and J gave up 3 bases, with 23 bases separating them. The CDR3 has 17 residues. Per the germline V gene, CDR1 is SGHDT and CDR2 is YYEEEE. DNA for the CDR3: TGTGCCAGCAGCCCCACCCCGGGACGGCAATCTCTCTACGAGCAGTACGTC. The encoded protein is CASSPTPGRQSLYEQYV.

In this sample, this clonotype turned up a few times. CDR3 coding DNA: TGCGCCAGCAGCCAAGGGACTAGCGGGAACACCGGGGAGCTGTTTTTT. It specifies CASSQGTSGNTGELFF. The chain uses TRBV4-3 and TRBJ2-2, with 10 positions matching TRBD2. The CDR3 has 16 amino acids. The V gene's germline CDR1 is LGHNA and CDR2 YSLEER. The ends lost 1 base at V and 1 base at J; junction bases unmatched: 0.

V gene TRBV20-1 combines with J gene TRBJ2-1, with D possibly being TRBD1 (5 bases). CDR1 and CDR2 (germline): DFQATT, SNEGSKA (reference sequence). The CDR3 sequence is 13 residues long. V was shortened by 0 bases and J by 7 bases, with 10 bases between the two germline ends. CDR3: CSARESGRNEQFF. The CDR3 DNA follows: TGCAGTGCTAGAGAGTCAGGGCGTAATGAGCAGTTCTTC.